The 25 T cell receptor beta chains reported below all come from one sample, sequenced in a study of shared clonotypes between healthy human individuals. Sequencing used immunoSEQ multiplex PCR; TCRdb keeps in-frame clones, though not all of them. The top ten clones hold more than 0.1% of a sample with roughly 2 million clones, 85% to 95% of them seen once. The material sequenced was naive CD4+ T cells sorted from blood. Subset of the sample: CD45RA+ positively selected. Receptors originate from a man between 18 and 29 years old in good health.

The chain couples TRBV2 to TRBJ2-1; the D is unclear. V was cut by 4 bases and J by 9 bases, with 7 bases left in between. Germline loops: CDR1 SNHLY, CDR2 FYNNEI. The CDR3 is made up of 11 amino acids. In nucleotides, the CDR3 is TGTGCCAGCAGTGTACCGGGTGAGCAGTTCTTC. Residues: CASSVPGEQFF.

This chain joins TRBV6-1 and TRBJ2-7, with TRBD2 matching over 8 bases. The CDR3 length is 15 residues. V dropped 5 bases and J dropped 1; count of bases not matched to a gene: 7. Germline-derived CDR1 and CDR2 are MNHNS and SASEGT. The CDR3: CASSRAGEGSYEQYF. The CDR3 nucleotides read TGTGCCAGCAGTAGAGCGGGAGAAGGATCCTACGAGCAGTACTTC.

The chain joins TRBV7-9 to TRBJ2-1; D unresolved. V was cut by 1 base and J by 6 bases, with 19 bases left in between. The CDR3 consists of 17 residues. Germline-derived CDR1 and CDR2 are SEHNR and FQNEAQ (reference sequence). Here the CDR3 reads CASSLDLTSLDRNEQFF. In DNA, the CDR3 is TGTGCCAGCAGCTTAGACCTCACGAGTCTAGACCGCAATGAGCAGTTCTTC.

The rearrangement uses TRBV28 and TRBJ1-5; TRBD1 is a possible D gene (6 bases). This CDR3 is built from 13 residues. CDR1 is MDHEN and CDR2 is SYDVKM in the germline V gene. The V and J ends lost 5 bases and 7 bases respectively, with 12 bases between them. CDR3 sequence: CASSRGAGQPQHF. In nucleotides, the CDR3 is TGTGCCAGCAGTCGGGGGGCAGGGCAGCCCCAGCATTTT.

This chain connects TRBV25-1 to TRBJ2-5; D may be TRBD1 (5 bases). This CDR3 region has 14 residues. V was pared by 1 base and J by 0 bases, with 6 bases between. Germline CDR1 MGHDK, CDR2 SYGVNS. CDR3 nucleotides: TGTGCCAGCAGTGAATCCAGGGACCAAGAGACCCAGTACTTC. Translated: CASSESRDQETQYF.

This chain joins TRBV6-5 and TRBJ2-1; 10 nucleotides match TRBD1. The V gene's germline CDR1 is MNHEY and CDR2 SVGAGI. Trimming removed 5 bases from V and 9 bases from J; junction bases left unmatched: 7. The length of the CDR3 is 14 residues. DNA of the CDR3: TGTGCCAGCAGTAGACAGGGGGCAGGGGGTGAGCAGTTCTTC. Translation gives CASSRQGAGGEQFF.

This rearrangement joins TRBV2 to TRBJ1-6; 8 nucleotides agree with TRBD1. J lost 5 bases, V lost 11 bases, and 11 bases had no gene match. The germline CDR1 and CDR2 sequences are SNHLY and FYNNEI. The CDR3 extends over 15 amino acids. The CDR3 DNA follows: TGTGCCTGGAGGCGGTTGGACAGGGATAATTCACCCCTCCACTTT. Protein product: CAWRRLDRDNSPLHF. Using reference TRBV2 and TRBJ1-6 for the parts outside the CDR3, the full variable domain is EPEVTQTPSHQVTQMGQEVILRCVPISNHLYFYWYRQILGQKVEFLVSFYNNEISEKSEIFDDQFSVERPDGSNFTLKIRSTKLEDSAMYFCAWRRLDRDNSPLHFGNGTRLTVT.

This clone appeared once. The gene calls are TRBV11-2 and TRBJ1-1; weak D call: TRBD1 (6 bases). The CDR3 contains 14 residues. Trimming removed 5 bases at V and 1 base at J, with 11 bases between. CDR1 SGHAT and CDR2 FQNNGV come from the germline V gene. The CDR3 DNA reads as TGTGCCAGCAGCGCAGGGGTAGCGAACACTGAAGCTTTCTTT. It translates to CASSAGVANTEAFF.

In DNA form, the CDR3 reads TGTGCCAGCAGTCAAGACTATGGCTACACCTTC. As protein: CASSQDYGYTF. This chain connects TRBV6-1 to TRBJ1-2, with D hard to call. The CDR3 runs 11 residues. CDR1 is MNHNS and CDR2 is SASEGT in the germline V gene. The ends were cut back, 5 bases at V and 3 bases at J, with 4 bases in the middle.

The count of this clone is one. The gene calls are TRBV7-9 and TRBJ2-5; D perhaps matches TRBD2 (6 bases). This CDR3 is built from 14 residues. Germline lookup yields CDR1 SEHNR and CDR2 FQNEAQ (reference sequence). Trimming cost V 5 bases and J 5 bases, with 15 bases left between them. CDR3 region: CASSRGAEGETQYF. As DNA, the CDR3 is TGTGCCAGCAGCCGCGGGGCCGAGGGGGAGACCCAGTACTTC.

The V and J genes are TRBV4-1 and TRBJ2-7; 8 bases fit TRBD2. Germline CDR1 is MGHRA and CDR2 is YSYEKL. V lost 1 base and J lost 3; bases outside the gene matches: 8. The CDR3 consists of 16 residues. DNA for the CDR3: TGCGCCAGCAGCCAAGGCGGGGGGACAAAGCTCTACGAGCAGTACTTC. Amino acid sequence: CASSQGGGTKLYEQYF.

The chain has TRBV27 and TRBJ1-1, with TRBD1 matching 10 bases. This CDR3 contains 17 residues. V trimming: 5 bases; J trimming: 0 bases; junction bases outside the gene matches: 9. The germline V gene has CDR1 MNHEY and CDR2 SMNVEV (reference sequence). The CDR3 sequence is CASSLRTGGKMNTEAFF. CDR3 sequence (DNA): TGTGCCAGCAGTCTCCGGACAGGGGGGAAAATGAACACTGAAGCTTTCTTT.

The chain links TRBV4-1 to TRBJ1-5, with D tentatively TRBD1 (6 bases). This CDR3 region has 18 residues. Germline V CDR1 and CDR2: MGHRA, YSYEKL. V lost 0 bases, J lost 4 bases, and 19 bases lay in between. CDR3 nucleotide sequence: TGCGCCAGCAGCCAAGAAGGGGGGAGCGTGTTTGGGAATCAGCCCCAGCATTTT. The encoded protein is CASSQEGGSVFGNQPQHF.

As concerns this clone: Different DNA sequences within this sample yield the same CDR3. The CDR3 DNA reads TGTGCCAGCAGGCGGACAGTTACCGGGGAGCTGTTTTTT. Translated, it gives CASRRTVTGELFF. The chain is built from TRBV2 and TRBJ2-2, with D possibly TRBD1 on 6 matching bases. Between the trimmed V and J ends, which lost 6 bases and 5 bases, there was a span of 10 bases. Germline V CDR1 and CDR2: SNHLY, FYNNEI. The CDR3 loop spans 13 amino acids.

CDR3 bases: TGTGCCAGCAGGAGCGGACAGAACACTGAAGCTTTCTTT. It encodes CASRSGQNTEAFF. The chain employs TRBV2 and TRBJ1-1, with a tentative D call TRBD1 (5 bases). V was shortened by 6 bases and J by 1 base, with 9 bases between the two germline ends. This CDR3 region has 13 residues. Per the germline V gene, CDR1 is SNHLY and CDR2 is FYNNEI.

The chain couples TRBV2 to TRBJ1-2, with D perhaps TRBD1 (5 bases). The CDR3 loop spans 15 amino acids. CDR1 is SNHLY and CDR2 is FYNNEI in the germline V gene. The V and J ends lost 6 bases and 8 bases respectively, with 22 bases between them. For the CDR3, the DNA is TGTGCCAGCAGCAAGGGGTTAGCCGGGACCGGGGGCTACACCTTC. This sequence encodes CASSKGLAGTGGYTF.

With respect to this clone: Distinct nucleotide sequences in the sample also encode this CDR3. This chain links TRBV7-9 with TRBJ1-5; D uncertain. The CDR3 runs 14 residues. V lost 2 bases to trimming and J lost 3 bases, with 8 bases between them. The germline V gene has CDR1 SEHNR and CDR2 FQNEAQ (reference sequence). This CDR3 is CASSLQGNNQPQHF. CDR3 bases: TGTGCCAGCAGCTTACAAGGGAACAATCAGCCCCAGCATTTT.

The chain is built from TRBV2 and TRBJ2-4; 15 bases map to TRBD2. The germline CDR1 and CDR2 sequences are SNHLY and FYNNEI. This CDR3 region has 18 residues. The V and J ends lost 6 bases and 0 bases, in that order; junction bases with no gene match: 6. The CDR3 region has the DNA TGTGCCAGCAGGCCGGGACTAGCGGGGGGACTAGCCAAAAACATTCAGTACTTC. Protein: CASRPGLAGGLAKNIQYF. The variable domain in full, completed from reference TRBV2 and TRBJ2-4, reads EPEVTQTPSHQVTQMGQEVILRCVPISNHLYFYWYRQILGQKVEFLVSFYNNEISEKSEIFDDQFSVERPDGSNFTLKIRSTKLEDSAMYFCASRPGLAGGLAKNIQYFGAGTRLSVL.

Comment on this clone: The sample holds other DNA sequences that translate to the same CDR3. The chain is built from TRBV7-9 and TRBJ1-1; no reliable D call. V dropped 0 bases and J dropped 4 bases, with 9 bases sitting between them. Germline CDR1 SEHNR, CDR2 FQNEAQ (reference sequence). CDR3 size: 14 residues. The CDR3 DNA follows: TGTGCCAGCAGCTTAGCCGGGGTTGGCACTGAAGCTTTCTTT. This translates into CASSLAGVGTEAFF.

The genes are TRBV21-1 and TRBJ2-5; the table's TRBD2 call for D was not verified on the DNA. TRBV21-1 is given as a pseudogene. The CDR3 runs to 14 residues. CDR3 protein: CASSKGSSGWTQYF. CDR3 nucleotides: TGTGCCAGCAGCAAAGGTAGCAGTGGGTGGACCCAGTACTTC.

The chain recombines TRBV6-5 with TRBJ2-7; 7 bases fit TRBD1. Germline V CDR1 and CDR2: MNHEY, SVGAGI. The V and J ends lost 6 bases and 3 bases, in that order; junction bases with no gene match: 5. This CDR3 has 13 amino acids. CDR3 nucleotide sequence: TGTGCCAGCAGGACGAGACAGGGCTACGAGCAGTACTTC. It is translated as CASRTRQGYEQYF.

V gene TRBV27 combines with J gene TRBJ2-7; tentative D call: TRBD1 (5 bases). V lost 2 bases, J lost 6 bases, and 11 bases lay in between. CDR1 is MNHEY, CDR2 SMNVEV, per germline (reference sequence). There are 13 residues in the CDR3. In DNA, the CDR3 is TGTGCCAGCAGTTTAGACAGAAGGGGCGAGCAGTACTTC. This codes for CASSLDRRGEQYF.

The CDR3 protein is CARGGPKSYEQYF. The CDR3 nucleotides are TGTGCCAGGGGCGGACCAAAATCCTACGAGCAGTACTTC. J is TRBJ2-7 and V is TRBV2; no clear D gene. V shed 9 bases and J shed 1 base, with 13 bases lying between them. Germline V gene data show CDR1 as SNHLY and CDR2 as FYNNEI. This CDR3 has 13 amino acids. Together with reference TRBV2 and TRBJ2-7, the CDR3 gives the full variable domain: EPEVTQTPSHQVTQMGQEVILRCVPISNHLYFYWYRQILGQKVEFLVSFYNNEISEKSEIFDDQFSVERPDGSNFTLKIRSTKLEDSAMYFCARGGPKSYEQYFGPGTRLTVT.

The V and J genes are TRBV5-1 and TRBJ2-7, with D unresolved. CDR3 length: 14 residues. Between the trimmed V and J ends, which lost 6 bases and 4 bases, there was a span of 17 bases. Germline loops: CDR1 SGHRS, CDR2 YFSETQ. Written as DNA, the CDR3 is TGCGCCAGCAAAGTCTGGGCCCAAGGATACGAGCAGTACTTC. The encoded protein is CASKVWAQGYEQYF.

This chain joins TRBV19 and TRBJ2-3; no clear D gene. Per the germline V gene, CDR1 is LNHDA and CDR2 is SQIVND (reference sequence). CDR3 size: 14 residues. Between the trimmed V and J ends, which lost 4 bases and 6 bases, there was a span of 14 bases. CDR3 sequence (DNA): TGTGCCAGTAGTACGACACTTGAAGAGGATACGCAGTATTTT. Translated, it gives CASSTTLEEDTQYF.